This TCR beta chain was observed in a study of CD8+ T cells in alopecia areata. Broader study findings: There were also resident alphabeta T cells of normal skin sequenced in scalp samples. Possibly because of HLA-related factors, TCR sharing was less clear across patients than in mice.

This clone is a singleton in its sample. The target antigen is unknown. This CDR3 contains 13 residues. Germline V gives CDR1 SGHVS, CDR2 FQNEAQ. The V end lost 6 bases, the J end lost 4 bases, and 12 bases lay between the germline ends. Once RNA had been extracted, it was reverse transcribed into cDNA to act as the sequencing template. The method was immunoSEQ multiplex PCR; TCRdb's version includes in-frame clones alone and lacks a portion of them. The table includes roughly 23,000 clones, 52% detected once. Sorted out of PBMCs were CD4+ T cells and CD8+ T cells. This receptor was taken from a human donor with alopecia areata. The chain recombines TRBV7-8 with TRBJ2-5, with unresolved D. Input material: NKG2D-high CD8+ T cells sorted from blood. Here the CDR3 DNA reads TGTGCCAGCAGTCAATTCGGCCCAGAGACCCAGTACTTC. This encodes CASSQFGPETQYF.